This T cell receptor beta chain was sequenced during a study of cytomegalovirus exposure and HLA in healthy donors. Study-level findings and limits: Diagnosis of cytomegalovirus status made by the classifier reportedly showed high specificity and sensitivity.

The study ran its PCR with 60 Vbeta and 13 Jbeta primers. Sequenced by immunoSEQ multiplex PCR; TCRdb stores in-frame clones only, minus some. This table holds around 180,000 clones, around 80% found once. This CDR3 is 14 amino acids long. V was trimmed by 3 bases and J by 10 bases, leaving 16 bases between them. Germline CDR1 and CDR2: GTSNPN and SVGIG (reference sequence). In regard to this clone: Its antigen is as yet unknown.

The rearrangement links TRBV30 to TRBJ1-6, with TRBD1 as a possible D gene (5 bases). The specimen sequenced was PBMCs. The clonotype originates from a woman between 50 and 59 years old in good health and CMV-seronegative. The CDR3, as DNA: TGTGCCTGGAGAGGGGCAGGGTCTTTCTCACCCCTCCACTTT. Translation: CAWRGAGSFSPLHF.